The source of this TCR beta chain is a study of blood T cell repertoires in COVID-19. Cohort allocation depended upon clinical history that participants reported. In the source study's methods: Quantification of nucleated cells was approximated via reference gene primer amplification. The assay was immunoSEQ multiplex PCR, and TCRdb's table has in-frame clones only and misses some. The V and J calls and clone size are taken from that table; D and trimming were inferred from the DNA. The table has more than 450,000 clones, about nine tenths seen once. V lost 4 bases and J 6 bases, leaving 12 bases between the germline ends. The length of the CDR3 is 12 residues. Per germline, CDR1 SQVTM and CDR2 ANQGSEA.

The origin of this receptor is a woman aged 18-29 years who had recovered from COVID-19. The sequencing sample was made of PBMCs or T cells enriched from blood (not recorded which). This chain connects TRBV29-1 to TRBJ2-5; a weak D match, TRBD2 (6 bases). CDR3 sequence reads: CSVVEGPQTQYF. The DNA for the CDR3 is TGCAGCGTTGTGGAGGGCCCTCAGACCCAGTACTTC.